Listed below are T cell receptor beta chains from one sample, sequenced in a study of OX40 agonist ivuxolimab in advanced cancers. Repertoires were generated with immunoSEQ multiplex PCR, while TCRdb's copy carries only in-frame clones and drops some. The sample yields approximately 45,000 clones, about 93% seen once. This material consisted of CD4+ or CD8+ T cells sorted from blood, taken in a trial of the OX40 agonist ivuxolimab. The receptors shown here come from an adult with an advanced solid tumor such as melanoma, head and neck, liver or kidney cancer. Each CDR3 is given with its conserved first and last residue. The D gene is left open where the match is weak. Where a row states a size, it is once, few, many or the class of an expanded clone; other rows omit it.

d_call j_call v_call clone_size cdr3_length cdr3_aa cdr3_nt
NA TRBJ2-7 TRBV5-1 NA 16 CASSLGLGGAGYEQYF TGCGCCAGCAGCCTTGGCCTTGGGGGGGCAGGCTACGAGCAGTACTTC
NA TRBJ2-5 TRBV7-3 NA 13 CASSLQPGETQYF TGTGCCAGCAGCTTACAACCAGGAGAGACCCAGTACTTC
NA TRBJ2-7 TRBV27 NA 13 CASRYGQAYEQYF TGTGCCAGCAGATACGGACAAGCCTACGAGCAGTACTTC
NA TRBJ2-2 TRBV27 NA 12 CASSLLGGELFF TGTGCCAGCAGTTTATTGGGCGGGGAGCTGTTTTTT
TRBD2 TRBJ2-5 TRBV2 NA 17 CASSDASGTPLEETQYF TGTGCCAGCAGTGATGCTAGCGGGACTCCCTTAGAAGAGACCCAGTACTTC
TRBD2 TRBJ2-7 TRBV7-9 NA 14 CASSGGTSIHEQYF TGTGCCAGCAGCGGGGGGACTAGCATCCACGAGCAGTACTTC
NA TRBJ2-5 TRBV5-4 NA 13 CASSLALQETQYF TGTGCCAGCAGCCTAGCCCTCCAAGAGACCCAGTACTTC
NA TRBJ1-3 TRBV9 NA 13 CASWAGSGNTIYF TGTGCCAGCTGGGCGGGATCTGGAAACACCATATATTTT
TRBD1 TRBJ2-1 TRBV7-2 NA 14 CASSLGQGKVEQFF TGTGCCAGCAGCCTGGGACAGGGGAAAGTTGAGCAGTTCTTC
NA TRBJ2-7 TRBV7-2 NA 18 CASSPRRELDSHSYEQYF TGTGCCAGCAGCCCCCGGCGAGAGCTGGACTCCCATTCCTACGAGCAGTACTTC
NA TRBJ1-1 TRBV9 NA 13 CASSVALNTEAFF TGTGCCAGCAGCGTAGCTCTGAACACTGAAGCTTTCTTT
NA TRBJ2-2 TRBV5-4 NA 12 CASSPASGELFF TGTGCCAGCAGCCCCGCGTCCGGGGAGCTGTTTTTT
NA TRBJ2-3 TRBV7-6 NA 16 CASSRPWTMRMNTQYF TGTGCCAGCAGCCGCCCCTGGACTATGAGGATGAATACGCAGTATTTT
NA TRBJ2-7 TRBV4-3 NA 15 CASSQDKVLSYEQYF TGCGCCAGCAGCCAAGATAAAGTCCTCTCCTACGAGCAGTACTTC
TRBD2 TRBJ2-1 TRBV29-1 NA 16 CSVEGLAGEQYNEQFF TGCAGCGTTGAGGGACTAGCGGGGGAACAATACAATGAGCAGTTCTTC
NA TRBJ2-3 TRBV6-5 NA 15 CASSYFDQALDTQYF TGTGCCAGCAGTTACTTTGACCAAGCCCTAGATACGCAGTATTTT
TRBD1 TRBJ2-7 TRBV7-8 once 14 CASSPTGGANEQYF TGTGCCAGCAGCCCGACAGGGGGCGCAAACGAGCAGTACTTC
TRBD1 TRBJ1-1 TRBV9 NA 17 CASSAAPDRFGNTEAFF TGTGCCAGCAGCGCAGCCCCGGACAGGTTCGGGAACACTGAAGCTTTCTTT
NA TRBJ2-1 TRBV23-1 NA 16 CASSQSWPGPGNEQFF TGCGCCAGCAGTCAATCCTGGCCCGGACCGGGGAATGAGCAGTTCTTC
NA TRBJ1-5 TRBV19 NA 16 CASSPPPFGPNQPQHF TGTGCCAGTAGTCCACCCCCCTTCGGACCCAATCAGCCCCAGCATTTT
TRBD2 TRBJ2-3 TRBV27 NA 18 CASSFARTSGSRTDTQYF TGTGCCAGCAGTTTTGCGAGGACTAGCGGGTCCCGCACAGATACGCAGTATTTT
NA TRBJ1-1 TRBV23-1 NA 11 CASSKLAEAFF TGCGCCAGCAGTAAGTTGGCTGAAGCTTTCTTT
NA TRBJ2-5 TRBV6-6 NA 14 CASRPRGAQETQYF TGTGCCAGCAGGCCACGGGGCGCCCAAGAGACCCAGTACTTC
NA TRBJ2-1 TRBV5-1 NA 15 CASSPYTAAGNEQFF TGCGCCAGCAGCCCATACACAGCGGCGGGAAATGAGCAGTTCTTC
NA TRBJ2-7 TRBV5-6 NA 12 CASSSTNYEQYF TGTGCCAGCAGCTCTACTAATTACGAGCAGTACTTC
NA TRBJ2-1 TRBV9 NA 17 CASSFPRVSSPYNEQFF TGTGCCAGCAGCTTCCCGCGGGTTAGTAGTCCCTACAATGAGCAGTTCTTC
NA TRBJ1-5 TRBV19 once 17 CASSIYRPFNSNQPQHF TGTGCCAGTAGTATATATCGGCCTTTTAATAGCAATCAGCCCCAGCATTTT
NA TRBJ1-5 TRBV5-6 NA 13 CASSQGIGQPQHF TGTGCCAGCAGTCAGGGTATAGGTCAGCCCCAGCATTTT
TRBD1 TRBJ1-1 TRBV30 NA 14 CAWNPTGGSTEAFF TGTGCCTGGAATCCCACAGGGGGATCTACTGAAGCTTTCTTT
NA TRBJ2-1 TRBV7-9 NA 13 CASSAGLYNEQFF TGTGCCAGCAGCGCGGGACTCTACAATGAGCAGTTCTTC
NA TRBJ2-5 TRBV15 NA 14 CATSSEGFVETQYF TGTGCCACCAGCAGTGAAGGGTTTGTTGAGACCCAGTACTTC
TRBD1 TRBJ2-7 TRBV9 NA 15 CASSAYGQGAYEQYF TGTGCCAGCAGCGCGTATGGACAGGGGGCGTACGAGCAGTACTTC
TRBD2 TRBJ2-5 TRBV4-2 NA 16 CASSPLAGSLPKTQYF TGTGCCAGCAGCCCATTAGCGGGATCCCTCCCAAAGACCCAGTACTTC
NA TRBJ2-7 TRBV4-3 NA 14 CASSQESGYYEQYF TGCGCCAGCAGCCAAGAAAGCGGATACTACGAGCAGTACTTC
NA TRBJ1-1 TRBV9 NA 14 CASSPERANTEAFF TGTGCCAGCAGCCCGGAGCGGGCGAACACTGAAGCTTTCTTT
NA TRBJ2-3 TRBV9 NA 14 CASSVTGSTDTQYF TGTGCCAGCAGCGTAACGGGTAGCACAGATACGCAGTATTTT
NA TRBJ1-2 TRBV7-9 few 17 CASSPWMTVGGRYGYTF TGTGCCAGCAGCCCCTGGATGACTGTTGGGGGCCGATATGGCTACACCTTC